A single sample gave rise to the 30 T cell receptor beta chains below, sequenced in a study of human T cells and chemical hapten exposure. This sample's time point: pre-sensitization, week 0. As for treatment: therapeutic diphenylcyclopropenone sensitization with weekly scalp DPC. TCRdb re-derived calls from the RACE reads in MiXCR, one entry per CDR3 protein. The sample holds tens of thousands of distinct CDR3 sequences, approximately 11% seen once. The sample here was whole blood, taken in connection with sensitization to the hapten diphenylcyclopropenone (DPC). The receptors were gathered from a woman between 50 and 59 years old with alopecia areata. Some clones in this sample may be carry-over from other donors' samples.

This chain joins TRBV28 and TRBJ1-1; D uncertain. The CDR3 loop spans 12 amino acids. Germline loops: CDR1 MDHEN, CDR2 SYDVKM. V shed 2 bases and J shed 7 bases, with 8 bases lying between them. CDR3 residues: CASSLVRIEAFF. DNA of the CDR3: TGTGCCAGCAGTTTAGTACGGATTGAAGCTTTCTTT.

This clonotype was detected only a few times. V usage is TRBV28 and J usage is TRBJ2-1, with 9 bases matching TRBD2. J was trimmed by 5 bases and V by 6 bases; bases with no gene match: 17. This CDR3 comprises 18 residues. Germline V CDR1 and CDR2: MDHEN, SYDVKM. The CDR3 coding sequence is TGTGCCAGCAGCTATAACCCCTGGGGGCGGGAGGGTAACAATGAGCAGTTCTTC. Translating it yields CASSYNPWGREGNNEQFF.

The gene calls are TRBV2 and TRBJ1-2, with 7 bases identical to TRBD1. The CDR3 contains 12 residues. Trimming took 6 bases from V and 3 from J; bases not matched to a gene: 1. Germline lookup yields CDR1 SNHLY and CDR2 FYNNEI. The CDR3 region has the DNA TGTGCCAGCAGGCAGGGGGACTATGGCTACACCTTC. This sequence encodes CASRQGDYGYTF.

The V call is TRBV7-2, the J call TRBJ2-3, with 8 bases that match TRBD1. The CDR3 consists of 16 residues. The V gene's germline CDR1 is SGHTA and CDR2 FQGNSA. V lost 3 bases to trimming and J lost 3 bases; unmatched junction nucleotides: 8. The CDR3 DNA follows: TGTGCCAGCAGCTTGGACAGGGCGGGGAGAACAGATACGCAGTATTTT. Its translation: CASSLDRAGRTDTQYF.

The rearrangement links TRBV7-2 to TRBJ2-1; D might be TRBD2 (6 bases). Trimming took 6 bases from V and 5 from J, leaving 14 bases between them. Germline CDR1 SGHTA, CDR2 FQGNSA. This CDR3 spans 14 amino acids. In nucleotides, the CDR3 is TGTGCCAGCAGGCCCGGGGGATATCACAATGAGCAGTTCTTC. Protein sequence: CASRPGGYHNEQFF.

The chain has TRBV11-2 and TRBJ2-5; D is possibly TRBD1 (6 bases). Germline CDR1 is SGHAT and CDR2 is FQNNGV. Trimming removed 3 bases at V and 5 bases at J, with 7 bases between. This CDR3 has 12 residues. The CDR3: CASSFTGETQYF. The CDR3 DNA reads TGTGCCAGCAGCTTTACAGGGGAGACCCAGTACTTC. The full variable domain, in which reference TRBV11-2 and TRBJ2-5 provide the parts outside the CDR3, is EAGVAQSPRYKIIEKRQSVAFWCNPISGHATLYWYQQILGQGPKLLIQFQNNGVVDDSQLPKDRFSAERLKGVDSTLKIQPAKLEDSAVYLCASSFTGETQYFGPGTRLLVL.

This clonotype was counted at least ten times. This sequence joins TRBV30 and TRBJ1-2; 11 bases match TRBD1. The V gene end was trimmed by 3 bases and the J gene end by 6 bases; junction bases not matched to a gene: 9. CDR3 length equals 15 residues. Germline loops: CDR1 GTSNPN, CDR2 SVGIG (reference sequence). The CDR3 DNA follows: TGTGCCTGGAGCAGGACAGGGGGCAAGAGGGATGGCTACACCTTC. Translating gives CAWSRTGGKRDGYTF.

CDR3 nucleotides: TGTGCCAGCAGTTACTTGGGACAGGGGGCGACAGATACGCAGTATTTT. Amino acids: CASSYLGQGATDTQYF. The rearrangement links TRBV6-6 to TRBJ2-3; 12 nucleotides line up with TRBD1. V dropped 1 base and J dropped 3; count of bases not matched to a gene: 2. This CDR3 comprises 16 residues. CDR1 and CDR2 (germline): MNHNY, SVGAGI (reference sequence).

This clonotype was seen ten or more times. The chain is built from TRBV15 and TRBJ2-4; D is possibly TRBD2 (5 bases). CDR3 size: 17 residues. V shed 2 bases and J shed 0 bases, with 14 bases lying between them. CDR1 is LNHNV, CDR2 YYDKDF, per germline (reference sequence). CDR3 residues: CATSRKRHGLAKNIQYF. CDR3 sequence (DNA): TGTGCCACCAGCAGAAAGAGACACGGACTAGCCAAAAACATTCAGTACTTC.

This clonotype was counted only a few times. The J gene is TRBJ1-2, the V gene TRBV5-1; a possible D gene is TRBD1 (5 bases). Germline V CDR1 and CDR2: SGHRS, YFSETQ. V lost 4 bases, J lost 8 bases, and 18 bases lay in between. The CDR3 length is 14 residues. CDR3 DNA: TGCGCCAGCAGCCCCTACGCAGGGAAGGAAGGCTACACCTTC. It encodes CASSPYAGKEGYTF. Filled out from reference TRBV5-1 and TRBJ1-2, the complete variable domain reads KAGVTQTPRYLIKTRGQQVTLSCSPISGHRSVSWYQQTPGQGLQFLFEYFSETQRNKGNFPGRFSGRQFSNSRSEMNVSTLELGDSALYLCASSPYAGKEGYTFGSGTRLTVV.

This chain joins TRBV7-2 and TRBJ1-1, with D unclear. The germline V gene encodes CDR1 SGHTA and CDR2 FQGNSA. The CDR3 extends over 12 amino acids. With 6 bases removed from V and 7 bases from J, the gap between germline ends came to 12 bases. The CDR3: CASSTYWDEAFF. In DNA form, the CDR3 reads TGTGCCAGCAGTACATATTGGGATGAAGCTTTCTTT.

V gene TRBV6-2 or TRBV6-3 combines with J gene TRBJ2-5, with D unresolved. This CDR3 comprises 14 residues. CDR1 is MNHEY and CDR2 is SVGEGT in the germline V gene. The V and J ends lost 5 bases and 2 bases respectively, with 12 bases between them. The CDR3 region is CASSVTRQQETQYF. The CDR3 DNA reads as TGTGCCAGCAGTGTTACCAGACAACAAGAGACCCAGTACTTC.

The chain combines TRBV10-2 with TRBJ2-5; 9 bases line up with TRBD1. Looked up from germline, CDR1 is WSHSY and CDR2 is SAAADI. V was pared by 7 bases and J by 4 bases, with 4 bases of the junction left unmatched. This CDR3 spans 13 amino acids. In DNA form, the CDR3 reads TGCGCCAGCAAAGACAGGGGGGGAGAGACCCAGTACTTC. Translated: CASKDRGGETQYF.

This clonotype was seen a few times. V is TRBV28 and J is TRBJ2-5; tentative D call: TRBD1 (6 bases). The germline V gene has CDR1 MDHEN and CDR2 SYDVKM. V lost 10 bases to trimming and J lost 0 bases, with 9 bases between them. This CDR3 comprises 12 residues. The CDR3 DNA sequence: TGTGCCACCACAGGGCACCAAGAGACCCAGTACTTC. Translated, it gives CATTGHQETQYF.

This clonotype was observed at least ten times. The rearrangement links TRBV18 to TRBJ2-1; D remains unclear. The CDR3 totals 14 residues. V lost 3 bases, J lost 5 bases, and 11 bases lay in between. CDR1 is KGHSH and CDR2 is LQKENI in the germline V gene. The CDR3 loop is CASSPSGLNNEQFF. In DNA form, the CDR3 reads TGTGCCAGCTCACCCTCCGGTCTTAACAATGAGCAGTTCTTC.

This clonotype was seen many times. V is TRBV5-1 and J is TRBJ2-2; D perhaps matches TRBD2 (5 bases). This CDR3 contains 15 residues. The ends were cut back, 3 bases at V and 6 bases at J, with 15 bases in the middle. Germline assignment: CDR1 SGHRS and CDR2 YFSETQ. The chain's CDR3 is CASSSRGSEAGELFF. For the CDR3, the DNA is TGCGCCAGCAGCTCTCGAGGGAGTGAGGCCGGGGAGCTGTTTTTT. Looking up the rest from reference TRBV5-1 and TRBJ2-2 gives the full variable domain: KAGVTQTPRYLIKTRGQQVTLSCSPISGHRSVSWYQQTPGQGLQFLFEYFSETQRNKGNFPGRFSGRQFSNSRSEMNVSTLELGDSALYLCASSSRGSEAGELFFGEGSRLTVL.

This clonotype was picked up many times. This chain links TRBV12-3 or TRBV12-4 with TRBJ1-5, with a weak D call TRBD1 (6 bases). This CDR3 spans 16 amino acids. V lost 6 bases and J 0 bases, leaving 15 bases between the germline ends. The CDR3 region has the DNA TGTGCCAGCAGATCTCAGGGGCAGTATAGCAATCAGCCCCAGCATTTT. Translation: CASRSQGQYSNQPQHF.

This clonotype was counted ten times or more. This chain links TRBV7-9 with TRBJ1-2, with TRBD1 as a possible D gene (5 bases). This CDR3 is built from 13 residues. Germline CDR1 is SEHNR and CDR2 is FQNEAQ (reference sequence). V was clipped by 1 base and J by 8 bases, with 11 bases between them. CDR3 protein: CASSLDGTQGYTF. DNA of the CDR3: TGTGCCAGCAGCTTAGATGGGACTCAAGGCTACACCTTC. The full variable domain, rest sourced from reference TRBV7-9 and TRBJ1-2, is DTGVSQNPRHKITKRGQNVTFRCDPISEHNRLYWYRQTLGQGPEFLTYFQNEAQLEKSRLLSDRFSAERPKGSFSTLEIQRTEQGDSAMYLCASSLDGTQGYTFGSGTRLTVV.

This clonotype was counted at least ten times. The J gene is TRBJ2-6, the V gene TRBV2; 9 nucleotides agree with TRBD1. The ends lost 6 bases at V and 0 bases at J; junction bases unmatched: 6. CDR1 is SNHLY, CDR2 FYNNEI, per germline. This CDR3 is built from 17 residues. The CDR3 bases are TGTGCCAGCAGGAGGACAGGGGTCCGCTCTGGGGCCAACGTCCTGACTTTC. This translates into CASRRTGVRSGANVLTF. Filled out from reference TRBV2 and TRBJ2-6, the complete variable domain reads EPEVTQTPSHQVTQMGQEVILRCVPISNHLYFYWYRQILGQKVEFLVSFYNNEISEKSEIFDDQFSVERPDGSNFTLKIRSTKLEDSAMYFCASRRTGVRSGANVLTFGAGSRLTVL.

Only a few counts were recorded for this clonotype. The rearrangement uses TRBV28 and TRBJ2-4; maybe TRBD1 (5 bases). V gave up 2 bases and J gave up 3 bases, with 17 bases separating them. CDR3 length: 17 residues. CDR1 and CDR2 (germline): MDHEN, SYDVKM. Written as DNA, the CDR3 is TGTGCCAGCAGTTTAGAGACTGGGCAGGGCAGCAAAAACATTCAGTACTTC. This encodes CASSLETGQGSKNIQYF.

This clonotype has at least ten counts. The chain couples TRBV12-5 to TRBJ2-3, with TRBD1 matching over 7 bases. CDR1 and CDR2 (germline): LGHNT, FRNRAP. The CDR3 totals 15 residues. After removal of 6 bases from V and 2 bases from J, the junction contained 8 bases not matched to a gene. Here the CDR3 DNA reads TGTGCTAGTGGCCCACCGGGACAGAACACAGATACGCAGTATTTT. Its protein is CASGPPGQNTDTQYF.

In its sample, this clonotype was seen many times. The V and J genes are TRBV3-1 and TRBJ2-5; no reliable D call. The V gene lost 1 base and the J gene lost 10 bases, with 13 bases spanning the gap. The length of the CDR3 is 13 residues. Germline CDR1 reads LGHDT; CDR2 reads YNNKEL (reference sequence). CDR3 region: CASSQGPLSGQYF. CDR3 DNA: TGTGCCAGCAGCCAAGGGCCCTTATCCGGCCAGTACTTC.

The V and J genes are TRBV10-2 and TRBJ2-2, with D possibly matching TRBD2 (5 bases). The V end lost 8 bases, the J end lost 4 bases, and 8 bases lay between the germline ends. The germline CDR1 and CDR2 sequences are WSHSY and SAAADI. This CDR3 is 12 amino acids long. The CDR3 sequence is CASGSGTGELFF. CDR3 DNA sequence: TGCGCCAGCGGGAGTGGCACCGGGGAGCTGTTTTTT.

This clonotype showed up many times. The CDR3 reads CSVEISLGSEAFF. DNA for the CDR3: TGCAGCGTTGAAATATCTCTTGGGTCTGAAGCTTTCTTT. The chain joins TRBV29-1 to TRBJ1-1, with unresolved D. Germline V gene sequence: CDR1 SQVTM, CDR2 ANQGSEA. The ends were cut back, 2 bases at V and 6 bases at J, with 13 bases in the middle. This CDR3 contains 13 residues.

At least ten counts were recorded for this clonotype. This rearrangement joins TRBV24-1 to TRBJ2-1; D possibly matches TRBD1 or TRBD2 (6 bases each). Germline CDR1 is KGHDR and CDR2 is SFDVKD. Trimming took off 5 bases at V and 7 bases at J, with 17 bases between the two ends. This CDR3 is 15 amino acids long. CDR3 nucleotides: TGTGCCACCAGTGGATGGGGGGCCGATGGAAATGAGCAGTTCTTC. Protein product: CATSGWGADGNEQFF.

This clonotype was detected many times. The chain employs TRBV5-6 and TRBJ1-6; 8 bases are a match to TRBD1. Germline V lookup: CDR1 SGHDT, CDR2 YYEEEE. The V and J ends lost 2 bases and 0 bases, in that order; junction bases with no gene match: 1. The CDR3 is 16 amino acids. CDR3 sequence (DNA): TGTGCCAGCAGCTTCGACAGGGGCTCCTATAATTCACCCCTCCACTTT. It yields the protein CASSFDRGSYNSPLHF.

The rearrangement joins TRBV27 to TRBJ1-1, with D tentatively TRBD1 (5 bases). The CDR3 runs to 15 residues. The germline gives CDR1 MNHEY, CDR2 SMNVEV (reference sequence). Trimming took off 5 bases at V and 4 bases at J, with 17 bases between the two ends. In nucleotides, the CDR3 is TGTGCCAGCAGTCTACAGACGGGTAGGGGCACTGAAGCTTTCTTT. Amino acid sequence: CASSLQTGRGTEAFF.

In its sample, this clonotype was seen a few times. The V and J genes are TRBV12-3 or TRBV12-4 and TRBJ2-3; TRBD2 agrees at 8 bases. Trimming removed 8 bases from V and 1 base from J; junction bases left unmatched: 5. The CDR3 length is 14 residues. CDR3 DNA sequence: TGTGCCAGCGTGCGGGGGGCCGGCACAGATACGCAGTATTTT. Protein: CASVRGAGTDTQYF.

The chain carries TRBV27 and TRBJ2-3; TRBD1 agrees at 7 bases. With V trimmed by 7 bases and J by 2 bases, 6 bases remained unmatched. Germline CDR1 MNHEY, CDR2 SMNVEV (reference sequence). This CDR3 is 14 amino acids long. The CDR3 region is CASKTGTVTDTQYF. The DNA of the CDR3 is TGTGCCAGCAAGACCGGGACAGTCACAGATACGCAGTATTTT.

Only a few counts were recorded for this clonotype. The chain couples TRBV20-1 to TRBJ2-1; 10 bases are a match to TRBD2. Germline V gene data show CDR1 as DFQATT and CDR2 as SNEGSKA (reference sequence). V was clipped by 0 bases and J by 8 bases; unmatched bases: 4. The length of the CDR3 is 14 residues. The CDR3 DNA reads as TGCAGTGCTAGAGATAGCGGGGGGCGCTATGAGCAGTTCTTC. It codes for CSARDSGGRYEQFF.